The 16 T cell receptor beta chains listed next were all sequenced from one sample in a study of shared clonotypes between healthy human individuals. Data came from immunoSEQ multiplex PCR; TCRdb stores just in-frame clones and leaves some out. The sample carries around 550,000 clones, 90% to 97% recorded once. Sequences were obtained from naive CD4+ T cells sorted from blood. This sample's subset: CD45RA+ positively selected. These receptors were obtained from a young woman in good health.

CDR3 in DNA: TGTGCCAGCAGTGCTAATCAGCCCCAGCATTTT. Its protein is CASSANQPQHF. The rearrangement joins TRBV6-1 to TRBJ1-5; D unresolved. V was pared by 4 bases and J by 4 bases, with 2 bases between. This CDR3 spans 11 amino acids. Per the germline V gene, CDR1 is MNHNS and CDR2 is SASEGT.

The rearrangement uses TRBV6-5 and TRBJ1-2; possible D gene TRBD1, 6 bases. Germline assignment: CDR1 MNHEY and CDR2 SVGAGI. V dropped 6 bases and J dropped 3 bases, with 17 bases sitting between them. The CDR3 has 15 residues. The CDR3 spells CASRPRGSLYYGYTF. The CDR3 nucleotides read TGTGCCAGCAGGCCGAGGGGGAGTCTTTACTATGGCTACACCTTC.

In its sample, this clone was seen once. This rearrangement joins TRBV6-5 to TRBJ2-7, with D possibly matching TRBD2 (6 bases). Germline V gives CDR1 MNHEY, CDR2 SVGAGI. Trimming removed 5 bases at V and 0 bases at J, with 14 bases between. CDR3 length: 15 residues. CDR3 sequence (DNA): TGTGCCAGCAGTCGTTCCGGGAGCAGCTCCTACGAGCAGTACTTC. Its translation is CASSRSGSSSYEQYF.

The genes are TRBV19 and TRBJ2-1, with D maybe TRBD2 (6 bases). Trimming took off 9 bases at V and 0 bases at J, with 12 bases between the two ends. This CDR3 region has 14 residues. Germline V gene lookup returns CDR1 LNHDA and CDR2 SQIVND (reference sequence). Written as DNA, the CDR3 is TGTGCCAGCTCCCGGGGGTACTCCTACAATGAGCAGTTCTTC. Its protein is CASSRGYSYNEQFF.

V gene TRBV6-8 combines with J gene TRBJ1-5; D possibly corresponds to TRBD1 (6 bases). V lost 2 bases and J lost 2, with 19 bases in between. The CDR3 is made up of 18 amino acids. The germline gives CDR1 MNHGY, CDR2 SAAAGT. The CDR3 spells CASSYRPTRGSGNQPQHF. The CDR3 DNA follows: TGTGCCAGCAGTTACCGGCCGACTAGGGGGTCGGGCAATCAGCCCCAGCATTTT.

This clone appeared a single time. The chain is built from TRBV19 and TRBJ1-4; D is ambiguous. The CDR3 loop spans 16 amino acids. Germline lookup yields CDR1 LNHDA and CDR2 SQIVND (reference sequence). Deletions cut 3 bases from V and 0 bases from J, with 11 bases between. This CDR3 is CASSIGRPSTNEKLFF. CDR3 in DNA: TGTGCCAGTAGTATCGGGAGGCCCTCAACTAATGAAAAACTGTTTTTT.

This rearrangement joins TRBV19 to TRBJ1-2; D not resolved. Germline lookup yields CDR1 LNHDA and CDR2 SQIVND (reference sequence). The CDR3 runs 14 residues. Trimming removed 6 bases at V and 2 bases at J, with 13 bases between. This chain's CDR3 is CASSPRVHNYGYTF. The DNA for the CDR3 is TGTGCCAGTAGCCCCAGAGTTCACAACTATGGCTACACCTTC.

This chain connects TRBV18 to TRBJ2-1; TRBD2 matches 10 bases. Germline lookup yields CDR1 KGHSH and CDR2 LQKENI. Losses at the gene ends were 4 bases for V and 0 bases for J; bases not matched to a gene: 9. The CDR3 is 18 residues long. CDR3 region: CASSLATSGFHSYNEQFF. The CDR3 DNA is TGTGCCAGCTCACTCGCGACTAGCGGGTTTCACTCCTACAATGAGCAGTTCTTC.

CDR3 sequence: CASSLGQDSTDTQYF. CDR3 bases: TGTGCCAGCAGCTTAGGACAAGACAGCACAGATACGCAGTATTTT. The chain is built from TRBV13 and TRBJ2-3, with D unresolved. Trimming took off 0 bases at V and 0 bases at J, with 7 bases between the two ends. The CDR3 length is 15 residues. Germline CDR1 and CDR2: PRHDT and FYEKMQ (reference sequence). The complete variable domain, with remaining parts taken from reference TRBV13 and TRBJ2-3, reads AAGVIQSPRHLIKEKRETATLKCYPIPRHDTVYWYQQGPGQDPQFLISFYEKMQSDKGSIPDRFSAQQFSDYHSELNMSSLELGDSALYFCASSLGQDSTDTQYFGPGTRLTVL.

The rearrangement joins TRBV28 to TRBJ1-2; no clear D. CDR1 MDHEN and CDR2 SYDVKM come from the germline V gene. Trimming took off 5 bases at V and 6 bases at J, with 13 bases between the two ends. This CDR3 has 13 amino acids. DNA of the CDR3: TGTGCCAGCAGTCCTGGACGTTTTCATGGCTACACCTTC. Translation: CASSPGRFHGYTF.

The chain carries TRBV7-2 and TRBJ2-7; D possibly corresponds to TRBD2 (6 bases). CDR3 length: 15 residues. CDR1 and CDR2 from the germline V gene are SGHTA and FQGNSA. V shed 1 base and J shed 7 bases, with 17 bases lying between them. CDR3 sequence reads: CASSLVRGLSREQYF. CDR3 coding DNA: TGTGCCAGCAGCTTAGTCCGGGGACTGAGTCGGGAGCAGTACTTC.

The V call is TRBV6-6, the J call TRBJ2-3, with a weak D call TRBD1 (5 bases). The V gene lost 2 bases and the J gene lost 2 bases, with 14 bases spanning the gap. CDR1 and CDR2 (germline): MNHNY, SVGAGI (reference sequence). The CDR3 is made up of 16 amino acids. The CDR3 DNA follows: TGTGCCAGCAGTTACCCTCGACAGAGAGACACAGATACGCAGTATTTT. It yields the protein CASSYPRQRDTDTQYF.

This rearrangement joins TRBV15 to TRBJ1-4; D is undetermined. V was cut by 1 base and J by 4 bases, with 1 base left in between. Germline V gene data show CDR1 as LNHNV and CDR2 as YYDKDF (reference sequence). CDR3 length: 12 amino acids. CDR3 coding DNA: TGTGCCACCAGCAGAGGTAATGAAAAACTGTTTTTT. Amino acids: CATSRGNEKLFF.

This chain links TRBV11-1 with TRBJ2-1, with D hard to call. CDR1 is SGHAT, CDR2 FQDESV, per germline (reference sequence). This CDR3 has 12 amino acids. V was cut by 6 bases and J by 6 bases, with 9 bases left in between. CDR3 coding DNA: TGTGCCAGCAGTCCACGGCTCAATGAGCAGTTCTTC. This codes for CASSPRLNEQFF.

The V call is TRBV7-9, the J call TRBJ2-2; TRBD1 or TRBD2 may be the D gene (5 bases each). V was cut by 6 bases and J by 2 bases, with 19 bases left in between. In germline, CDR1 is SEHNR, CDR2 FQNEAQ (reference sequence). The CDR3 runs 17 residues. As DNA, the CDR3 is TGTGCCAGCAGGGCAACAGGCAGTACTAGAAACACCGGGGAGCTGTTTTTT. The encoded protein is CASRATGSTRNTGELFF.

V and J are TRBV7-3 and TRBJ2-1, with D possibly being TRBD1 (5 bases). Germline V gives CDR1 SGHTA, CDR2 FQGTGA. V lost 5 bases and J lost 4, with 18 bases in between. This CDR3 region has 16 residues. The CDR3 is CASSAEGAIRYNEQFF. In nucleotides, the CDR3 is TGTGCCAGCAGCGCCGAAGGGGCCATACGATACAATGAGCAGTTCTTC. Supplemented by reference TRBV7-3 and TRBJ2-1, the full variable domain reads GAGVSQTPSNKVTEKGKYVELRCDPISGHTALYWYRQSLGQGPEFLIYFQGTGAADDSGLPNDRFFAVRPEGSVSTLKIQRTERGDSAVYLCASSAEGAIRYNEQFFGPGTRLTVL.